The 10 T cell receptor beta chains listed next were all sequenced from one sample in a study of T cells expressing NK-cell markers. TCRdb re-called the 5' RACE reads and shows each CDR3 protein once, DNA omitted. Here the sample table reports 550,000 to 600,000 distinct CDR3 sequences. The sample taken for sequencing was blood T cells: a sorted CD56 or NKG2C T cell subset, CD4+ or CD8+ T cells, or bulk PBMC T cells (not recorded which). Source of these receptors: a man between 18 and 29 years old in good health.

CDR3 residues: CSASGTAPSTDTQYF. V usage is TRBV20-1 and J usage is TRBJ2-3; TCRdb calls TRBD1, which cannot be checked without DNA. Germline V lookup: CDR1 DFQATT, CDR2 SNEGSKA (reference sequence). The CDR3 runs 15 residues.

The chain uses TRBV12-3 or TRBV12-4 and TRBJ2-1; the D call of TRBD1 rests on TCRdb alone, since no DNA is present to check it. The CDR3 is made up of 14 amino acids. The CDR3: CASSGQGVVNEQFF.

This sequence joins TRBV24-1 and TRBJ2-3; TCRdb's assignment of TRBD1 cannot be checked, as there is no DNA. CDR1 KGHDR and CDR2 SFDVKD come from the germline V gene. CDR3 length equals 16 residues. CDR3 region: CATSDIGTVETDTQYF.

The gene calls are TRBV20-1 and TRBJ1-3; TCRdb gives TRBD1 as the D gene, but with no DNA this cannot be confirmed. The CDR3 runs to 15 residues. Germline assignment: CDR1 DFQATT and CDR2 SNEGSKA (reference sequence). CDR3 region: CSAGGQGAAGNTIYF.

The chain combines TRBV20-1 with TRBJ2-1. The CDR3 runs to 16 residues. The germline gives CDR1 DFQATT, CDR2 SNEGSKA (reference sequence). Here the CDR3 reads CSARITSGSLHNEQFF.

This chain links TRBV19 with TRBJ2-3; the D call of TRBD1 rests on TCRdb alone, since no DNA is present to check it. The CDR3 loop spans 14 amino acids. CDR1 and CDR2 from the germline V gene are LNHDA and SQIVND (reference sequence). The CDR3 reads CATSRGLSTDTQYF.

The chain couples TRBV12-3 or TRBV12-4 to TRBJ2-2. This CDR3 has 14 residues. The CDR3 here is CASSLRSEIGELFF.

V and J are TRBV7-9 and TRBJ2-6; TCRdb's D call of TRBD1 is untestable without DNA. The CDR3 loop spans 16 amino acids. Germline-derived CDR1 and CDR2 are SEHNR and FQNEAQ (reference sequence). This CDR3 reads CANRIPTGSGANVLTF.

The rearrangement links TRBV28 to TRBJ2-7; TCRdb indicates TRBD2, and absent DNA this call remains unverified. Germline V CDR1 and CDR2: MDHEN, SYDVKM. The CDR3 is 15 residues long. The chain's CDR3 is CASTSGHGSVYEQYF.

This chain uses TRBV30 with TRBJ2-3. This CDR3 is built from 15 residues. Looked up from germline, CDR1 is GTSNPN and CDR2 is SVGIG (reference sequence). This CDR3 reads CAWSVRSGWMDTQYF.